One sample yielded the 27 T cell receptor beta chains listed below, sequenced in a study of PD-1 blockade in classical Hodgkin lymphoma. Time point specified: cycle 4 day 1 (C4D1), after 6 weeks of nivolumab. Every patient had relapsed following autologous stem cell transplantation, and cohorts differed in brentuximab vedotin exposure. Through magnetic negative selection, CD8+ T cells were separated from PBMCs that had been thawed. Only in-frame clones appear in the TCRdb table, and some are missing; sequencing was by immunoSEQ multiplex PCR. The profile shows just under 20,000 clones, 88% of them singletons. The sample consisted of CD8+ T cells from blood, taken before the fourth cycle of nivolumab. The receptor source for this set is a human donor with classical Hodgkin lymphoma.

The chain has TRBV6-5 and TRBJ2-1, with 7 bases matching TRBD1. CDR3 length: 16 residues. J gave up 4 bases and V 0 bases, and 6 bases lay outside the gene matches. From germline, CDR1 is MNHEY and CDR2 SVGAGI. The CDR3 loop reads CASSYSTRGPYNEQFF. CDR3 DNA sequence: TGTGCCAGCAGTTACTCGACAAGGGGGCCATACAATGAGCAGTTCTTC.

The rearrangement uses TRBV30 and TRBJ1-1, with D uncertain. The CDR3 extends over 9 amino acids. CDR1 is GTSNPN and CDR2 is SVGIG in the germline V gene (reference sequence). V was shortened by 4 bases and J by 6 bases, with 3 bases between the two germline ends. The CDR3 region has the DNA TGTGCCTGGAATCCTGAAGCTTTCTTT. It codes for CAWNPEAFF.

V usage is TRBV6-5 and J usage is TRBJ1-5; the match to TRBD1 covers 7 bases. CDR1 and CDR2 from the germline V gene are MNHEY and SVGAGI. The CDR3 runs to 13 residues. Trimming cost V 8 bases and J 4 bases; bases outside gene matches: 5. CDR3 protein: CASWGQRNQPQHF. CDR3 nucleotide sequence: TGTGCCAGCTGGGGACAGAGGAATCAGCCCCAGCATTTT.

V usage is TRBV7-2 and J usage is TRBJ2-1; 7 bases match TRBD2. With V trimmed by 0 bases and J by 4 bases, 6 bases remained unmatched. CDR1 and CDR2 (germline): SGHTA, FQGNSA. This CDR3 contains 16 residues. The CDR3 nucleotides read TGTGCCAGCAGCTTAGCGCTAGGGAGGGCTTACAATGAGCAGTTCTTC. It translates to CASSLALGRAYNEQFF.

This clone has a handful of counts. The V gene is TRBV30, the J gene TRBJ1-2, with D perhaps matching TRBD1 (5 bases). The CDR3 has 14 residues. Per germline, CDR1 GTSNPN and CDR2 SVGIG (reference sequence). V lost 0 bases and J lost 7, with 15 bases in between. The CDR3 DNA reads as TGTGCCTGGAGTGTAGAAGGGGCTCTCCTTGGCTACACCTTC. It encodes CAWSVEGALLGYTF.

This sequence joins TRBV5-1 and TRBJ1-1; D is perhaps TRBD1 (5 bases). This CDR3 contains 15 residues. V lost 1 base and J 4 bases, leaving 14 bases between the germline ends. Germline V gives CDR1 SGHRS, CDR2 YFSETQ. The CDR3 DNA sequence: TGCGCCAGCAGCTTGCGGTCAGGGCAGTTCACTGAAGCTTTCTTT. It yields the protein CASSLRSGQFTEAFF.

The V gene is TRBV6-1, the J gene TRBJ2-1; D is possibly TRBD2 (6 bases). This CDR3 spans 14 amino acids. CDR1 and CDR2 (germline): MNHNS, SASEGT. The ends were cut back, 3 bases at V and 7 bases at J, with 13 bases in the middle. As DNA, the CDR3 is TGTGCCAGCAGTGAGATCCCAAGCGGGAATGAGCAGTTCTTC. Protein sequence: CASSEIPSGNEQFF.

V usage is TRBV9 and J usage is TRBJ2-1; either TRBD1 or TRBD2 may fit D (5 bases each). CDR1 is SGDLS and CDR2 is YYNGEE in the germline V gene. V lost 3 bases, J lost 2 bases, and 12 bases lay in between. This CDR3 is 15 amino acids long. The CDR3 region is CASSDTGTTYNEQFF. The CDR3 DNA reads TGTGCCAGCAGCGATACCGGGACCACCTACAATGAGCAGTTCTTC.

The chain joins TRBV27 to TRBJ1-1, with 8 bases fitting TRBD1. The V and J ends lost 9 bases and 2 bases, in that order; junction bases with no gene match: 5. CDR3 length: 13 amino acids. Germline CDR1 MNHEY, CDR2 SMNVEV (reference sequence). The CDR3 DNA sequence: TGTGCCAGTGGGGACAGGCCCAACACTGAAGCTTTCTTT. Its translation is CASGDRPNTEAFF.

The genes are TRBV27 and TRBJ2-7; no definite D call. The CDR3 runs to 17 residues. Germline V gives CDR1 MNHEY, CDR2 SMNVEV (reference sequence). Trimming shortened V by 5 bases and J by 0 bases, and 20 bases separated the two germline ends. The CDR3 region has the DNA TGTGCCAGCAGTACTACTGCCGGGCTCCACTCCTCCTACGAGCAGTACTTC. Translation: CASSTTAGLHSSYEQYF.

This clone has just one count. The chain links TRBV7-9 to TRBJ1-1; 8 bases fit TRBD1. V trimming: 3 bases; J trimming: 0 bases; junction bases outside the gene matches: 3. The CDR3 runs 15 residues. Germline V gives CDR1 SEHNR, CDR2 FQNEAQ (reference sequence). The CDR3, as DNA: TGTGCCAGCAGCTTCGGACAGGGAGTGAACACTGAAGCTTTCTTT. Residues: CASSFGQGVNTEAFF.

The V gene is TRBV27, the J gene TRBJ2-1, with D perhaps matching TRBD1 (6 bases). Per germline, CDR1 MNHEY and CDR2 SMNVEV (reference sequence). The CDR3 spans 13 residues. Trimming took 4 bases from V and 5 from J, leaving 9 bases between them. In DNA, the CDR3 is TGTGCCAGCAGTTGGACAGTTAACAATGAGCAGTTCTTC. It translates to CASSWTVNNEQFF.

The rearrangement joins TRBV20-1 to TRBJ1-1; D remains ambiguous. This CDR3 is 11 amino acids long. V was shortened by 3 bases and J by 7 bases, with 9 bases between the two germline ends. CDR1 DFQATT and CDR2 SNEGSKA come from the germline V gene (reference sequence). CDR3 bases: TGCAGTGCTAGGTGGGAGTTTGAAGCTTTCTTT. Its translation is CSARWEFEAFF.

The chain recombines TRBV13 with TRBJ2-7; D tentatively fits TRBD1 or TRBD2 (6 bases each). The CDR3 spans 14 residues. V gave up 5 bases and J gave up 3 bases, with 14 bases separating them. Germline V CDR1 and CDR2: PRHDT, FYEKMQ (reference sequence). CDR3 residues: CASSTRDTLYEQYF. CDR3 nucleotide sequence: TGTGCCAGCAGCACGCGGGACACCCTCTACGAGCAGTACTTC. Drawing the rest from reference TRBV13 and TRBJ2-7, the complete variable domain is AAGVIQSPRHLIKEKRETATLKCYPIPRHDTVYWYQQGPGQDPQFLISFYEKMQSDKGSIPDRFSAQQFSDYHSELNMSSLELGDSALYFCASSTRDTLYEQYFGPGTRLTVT.

The chain couples TRBV19 to TRBJ1-2; 7 positions match TRBD1. Germline CDR1 reads LNHDA; CDR2 reads SQIVND (reference sequence). The ends lost 3 bases at V and 2 bases at J; junction bases unmatched: 9. CDR3 size: 16 residues. This chain's CDR3 is CASSITLYRGNYGYTF. The DNA for the CDR3 is TGTGCCAGTAGTATTACTTTGTACAGGGGAAACTATGGCTACACCTTC.

This clone was counted a single time. The genes are TRBV9 and TRBJ2-1; D is unresolved. The V and J ends lost 4 bases and 5 bases respectively, with 7 bases between them. The CDR3 loop spans 12 amino acids. Germline values: CDR1 SGDLS, CDR2 YYNGEE. The CDR3 sequence: CASSPNHNEQFF. The CDR3 DNA follows: TGTGCCAGCAGCCCCAACCACAATGAGCAGTTCTTC.

V is TRBV9 and J is TRBJ1-2; 7 nucleotides agree with TRBD1. V shed 0 bases, J shed 0 bases, and the junction held 5 bases outside the gene matches. CDR3 length equals 16 residues. Per the germline V gene, CDR1 is SGDLS and CDR2 is YYNGEE. CDR3 DNA sequence: TGTGCCAGCAGCGTAGCCGGGGACAGCTCTAACTATGGCTACACCTTC. It specifies CASSVAGDSSNYGYTF.

The chain joins TRBV10-3 to TRBJ2-7; TRBD1 or TRBD2 may be the D gene (5 bases each). With 8 bases removed from V and 4 bases from J, the gap between germline ends came to 9 bases. Germline V gene data show CDR1 as ENHRY and CDR2 as SYGVKD. The CDR3 consists of 11 residues. The CDR3, as DNA: TGTGCCATCCGGGGACCTTACGAGCAGTACTTC. It translates to CAIRGPYEQYF.

J is TRBJ2-7 and V is TRBV27; D is undetermined. Germline values: CDR1 MNHEY, CDR2 SMNVEV (reference sequence). Trimming left V 3 bases short and J 3 bases short, with 12 bases between. The CDR3 is made up of 14 amino acids. CDR3 sequence (DNA): TGTGCCAGCAGTTTTGCCGGGCCCCGCTACGAGCAGTACTTC. This codes for CASSFAGPRYEQYF.

V and J are TRBV9 and TRBJ2-7, with 7 bases that match TRBD2. This CDR3 spans 15 amino acids. Germline V gene lookup returns CDR1 SGDLS and CDR2 YYNGEE. V dropped 2 bases and J dropped 0; count of bases not matched to a gene: 5. CDR3: CASSVGSGPSYEQYF. The CDR3 DNA sequence: TGTGCCAGCAGCGTCGGTAGCGGGCCCTCCTACGAGCAGTACTTC. Combining the CDR3 with reference TRBV9 and TRBJ2-7 gives the whole variable domain DSGVTQTPKHLITATGQRVTLRCSPRSGDLSVYWYQQSLDQGLQFLIQYYNGEERAKGNILERFSAQQFPDLHSELNLSSLELGDSALYFCASSVGSGPSYEQYFGPGTRLTVT.

V and J are TRBV7-3 and TRBJ2-7, with 7 bases lining up with TRBD2. Germline-derived CDR1 and CDR2 are SGHTA and FQGTGA. The CDR3 spans 15 residues. J gave up 4 bases and V 0 bases, and 6 bases lay outside the gene matches. The CDR3 spells CASSLTRREKYEQYF. CDR3 nucleotides: TGTGCCAGCAGCTTAACCCGGCGGGAGAAATACGAGCAGTACTTC.

In its sample, this clone was seen a few times. This chain links TRBV4-2 with TRBJ1-2, with D maybe TRBD1 (5 bases). The CDR3 spans 17 residues. With 0 bases removed from V and 0 bases from J, the gap between germline ends came to 14 bases. Germline values: CDR1 LGHNA, CDR2 YNFKEQ. Written as DNA, the CDR3 is TGTGCCAGCAGCCAAGATCGGGCGATAGGGGCTAACTATGGCTACACCTTC. Translating gives CASSQDRAIGANYGYTF.

This clone was seen a single time. The chain couples TRBV30 to TRBJ2-7; 9 nucleotides align to TRBD1. The germline gives CDR1 GTSNPN, CDR2 SVGIG (reference sequence). The length of the CDR3 is 13 residues. V dropped 2 bases and J dropped 6; count of bases not matched to a gene: 5. The CDR3 nucleotides are TGTGCCTGGAGTCGATCGACAGGGGGCGAGCAGTACTTC. Its protein product is CAWSRSTGGEQYF.

The chain carries TRBV27 and TRBJ2-7, with a possible D match to TRBD2 (6 bases). V dropped 6 bases and J dropped 2 bases, with 20 bases sitting between them. The germline CDR1 and CDR2 sequences are MNHEY and SMNVEV (reference sequence). The CDR3 totals 16 residues. The CDR3 is CASSSALGTVAYEQYF. CDR3 DNA: TGTGCCAGCAGCTCCGCCTTGGGGACTGTCGCCTACGAGCAGTACTTC.

V usage is TRBV6-5 and J usage is TRBJ2-5; no clear D. This CDR3 spans 13 amino acids. Trimming took off 2 bases at V and 5 bases at J, with 9 bases between the two ends. Germline CDR1 is MNHEY and CDR2 is SVGAGI. CDR3 residues: CASSYTFGETQYF. The CDR3 DNA sequence: TGTGCCAGCAGTTACACCTTTGGGGAGACCCAGTACTTC.

The V and J genes are TRBV11-3 and TRBJ2-2; TRBD2 aligns across 7 bases. CDR3 length equals 14 residues. The V segment lost 5 bases and the J segment 4 bases; nucleotides outside the gene matches: 4. Germline values: CDR1 SGHNT, CDR2 YENEEA. The CDR3 nucleotides read TGTGCCAGCAGCCCGGAGCGGGGCACCGGGGAGCTGTTTTTT. Protein: CASSPERGTGELFF. The whole variable domain, filled in from reference TRBV11-3 and TRBJ2-2, reads EAGVVQSPRYKIIEKKQPVAFWCNPISGHNTLYWYLQNLGQGPELLIRYENEEAVDDSQLPKDRFSAERLKGVDSTLKIQPAELGDSAVYLCASSPERGTGELFFGEGSRLTVL.

The chain links TRBV5-4 to TRBJ2-7; TRBD2 matches 8 bases. With V trimmed by 5 bases and J by 2 bases, 3 bases remained unmatched. CDR1 SGHNT and CDR2 YYREEE come from the germline V gene (reference sequence). The CDR3 is 13 residues long. CDR3: CASRFGGAYEQYF. The DNA of the CDR3 is TGTGCCAGCAGATTCGGGGGGGCCTACGAGCAGTACTTC.